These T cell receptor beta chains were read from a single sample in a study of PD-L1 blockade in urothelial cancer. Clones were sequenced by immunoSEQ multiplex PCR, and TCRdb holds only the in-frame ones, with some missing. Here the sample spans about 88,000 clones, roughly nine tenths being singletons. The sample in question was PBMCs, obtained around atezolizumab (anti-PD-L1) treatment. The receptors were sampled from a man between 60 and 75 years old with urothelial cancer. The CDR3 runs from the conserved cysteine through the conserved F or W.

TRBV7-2	CASSLARNTYEQYF
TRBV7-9	CASSTPRDTDTQYF
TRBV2	CASSGEGTTEETQYF
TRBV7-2	CASSLAGTAGNTIYF
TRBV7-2	CASSLAVLAGGQETQYF
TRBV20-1	CSARQNTEAFF
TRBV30	CAWPLKGSNEKLFF
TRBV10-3	CAISEASSGYEAGYEQYF
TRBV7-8	CASSLAQGSSYNEQFF
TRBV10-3	CAISDPLGPEQYF
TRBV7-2	CASSLQEKRGAYEQYF
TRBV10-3	CATSAGQGWDYEQYF
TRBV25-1	CASSEEGRGRDQETQYF
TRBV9	CASSGTGKETQYF
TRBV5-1	CASSDNPSLPYNEQFF
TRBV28	CASSSPVPGSTNEKLFF
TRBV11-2	CASSRTGGKNYNEQFF
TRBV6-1	CASTERDSNQPQHF
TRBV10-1	CASSGMVPSSYNEQFF
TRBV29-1	CSAKPYAGETQYF
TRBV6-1	CASSESGENSPLHF
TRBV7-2	CASSPGTGYYGYTF
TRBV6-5	CASSPGLAAYEQYF
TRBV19	CASSIPQNEQFF
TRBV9	CASSVVSRGTEAFF
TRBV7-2	CASSPPSGGNTGELFF
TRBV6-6	CASSSGEGYGYTF
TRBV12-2	CASRLVGDRRKETQYF
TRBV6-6	CASSSRIGSSYNEQFF
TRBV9	CASSVSGRADTGELFF